This T cell receptor (beta chain) came from a study of molecular identifiers for immune sequencing clone quantification. TCRdb reanalysed the PCR reads using MiXCR and keeps one entry per CDR3 protein. The sample carries about half a million distinct CDR3 sequences, around 23% recorded once. In the sort, naive CD8 T cells were defined as CD8+CD4-CCR7+CD45RA+. The sequence came from a human donor in good health. Some libraries in this study had Jurkat cell RNA spiked in. The specimen sequenced was naive CD8+ T cells from blood, with Jurkat cell RNA spiked in. The subset denotes: FACS-sorted CD8+CD4-CCR7+CD45RA+ naive T cells.

CDR3 loop: CASSHTSYEQYF. Here the CDR3 DNA reads TGTGCCAGCAGCCATACTAGCTACGAGCAGTACTTC. V and J are TRBV4-2 and TRBJ2-7, with D tentatively TRBD2 (5 bases). This CDR3 contains 12 residues. The V and J ends lost 3 bases and 3 bases respectively, with 6 bases between them. Germline CDR1 and CDR2: LGHNA and YNFKEQ.